One and the same sample provided the 29 T cell receptor beta chains below, sequenced in a study of blood T cell repertoires in COVID-19. Method: immunoSEQ multiplex PCR; TCRdb's copy keeps in-frame clones and lacks some. The sample yields about 150,000 clones, around four fifths seen once. The sequencing sample was made of peripheral blood. The receptors originated from a human donor in a cohort sampled during active COVID-19.

The CDR3 loop is CASSESKWGPTYEQYF. The CDR3 coding sequence is TGTGCCAGCAGTGAAAGTAAGTGGGGGCCTACCTACGAGCAGTACTTC. V usage is TRBV6-1 and J usage is TRBJ2-7; possible D gene TRBD1, 6 bases. The CDR3 is made up of 16 amino acids. CDR1 and CDR2 (germline): MNHNS, SASEGT. Trimming took 2 bases from V and 2 from J, leaving 16 bases between them.

The rearrangement joins TRBV25-1 to TRBJ1-2; D remains unclear. V lost 5 bases and J lost 13, with 8 bases in between. The CDR3 extends over 9 amino acids. Germline V lookup: CDR1 MGHDK, CDR2 SYGVNS. CDR3 region: CASSQVPTF. CDR3 in DNA: TGTGCCAGCAGTCAGGTCCCCACCTTC.

V is TRBV6-4 and J is TRBJ2-1, with TRBD1 matching 9 bases. CDR3 length: 14 amino acids. V lost 6 bases and J lost 7; bases outside the gene matches: 7. CDR1 is MRHNA, CDR2 SNTAGT, per germline. The CDR3 coding sequence is TGTGCCAGCAGGAACAGGGGGCCGAGGAATGAGCAGTTCTTC. It codes for CASRNRGPRNEQFF.

In its sample, this clone was seen a few times. This sequence joins TRBV10-3 and TRBJ2-3; 8 bases are a match to TRBD2. Trimming at V came to 10 bases and at J to 5 bases, leaving 17 bases not matched to a gene. Germline V gene sequence: CDR1 ENHRY, CDR2 SYGVKD. CDR3 length equals 16 residues. CDR3 residues: CATAPSSGGMLDTQYF. CDR3 DNA sequence: TGTGCCACCGCCCCATCGAGCGGGGGAATGTTAGATACGCAGTATTTT.

V and J are TRBV30 and TRBJ2-3, with 10 bases identical to TRBD2. V trimming: 2 bases; J trimming: 4 bases; junction bases outside the gene matches: 6. Per the germline V gene, CDR1 is GTSNPN and CDR2 is SVGIG (reference sequence). There are 15 residues in the CDR3. The CDR3 spells CAWSRLAGGSDTQYF. The CDR3, as DNA: TGTGCCTGGAGTCGTTTAGCGGGAGGTTCAGATACGCAGTATTTT.

The chain uses TRBV7-9 and TRBJ1-4; 7 nucleotides match TRBD1. This CDR3 region has 15 residues. Per germline, CDR1 SEHNR and CDR2 FQNEAQ (reference sequence). V was clipped by 4 bases and J by 3 bases; unmatched bases: 5. The CDR3 bases are TGTGCCAGCAGCTCCCTTAGGGGGCCTAATGAAAAACTGTTTTTT. Its translation is CASSSLRGPNEKLFF.

The chain has TRBV6-5 and TRBJ2-6, with 7 bases identical to TRBD2. CDR3 length: 14 residues. In germline, CDR1 is MNHEY, CDR2 SVGAGI. Unmatched junction bases numbered 3, after V lost 8 bases and J lost 2 bases. The CDR3 sequence is CASDGGTGANVLTF. The DNA of the CDR3 is TGTGCCAGCGACGGGGGGACTGGGGCCAACGTCCTGACTTTC.

This clone was counted only a few times. This chain joins TRBV7-9 and TRBJ2-1; D unresolved. This CDR3 has 11 residues. Trimming removed 4 bases from V and 10 bases from J, with 8 bases in between. Germline V CDR1 and CDR2: SEHNR, FQNEAQ (reference sequence). The CDR3 protein is CASSSIQEQFF. The DNA for the CDR3 is TGTGCCAGCAGCTCGATACAGGAGCAGTTCTTC.

This clone showed up just once. The gene calls are TRBV3-1 (or the pseudogene TRBV3-2) and TRBJ2-5, with TRBD2 matching 9 bases. V lost 4 bases and J lost 5; bases outside the gene matches: 14. Germline assignment: CDR1 LGHDT and CDR2 YNNKEL (reference sequence). The CDR3 runs to 17 residues. CDR3 bases: TGTGCCAGCAGCCGTCGATGGGGGAGAGCGGGAGGCGAGACCCAGTACTTC. It translates to CASSRRWGRAGGETQYF.

This sequence joins TRBV30 and TRBJ1-2; TRBD1 aligns across 10 bases. Germline CDR1 GTSNPN, CDR2 SVGIG (reference sequence). There are 14 residues in the CDR3. J lost 9 bases, V lost 8 bases, and 15 bases had no gene match. CDR3 nucleotide sequence: TGTGCCGGACACGAGGGACAGGGGACTCGCCGCTACACCTTC. Translated: CAGHEGQGTRRYTF.

The genes are TRBV29-1 and TRBJ1-2, with D perhaps TRBD1 (5 bases). The CDR3 is 15 amino acids. The germline V and J ends were trimmed by 4 bases and 0 bases, with 15 bases remaining between them. Per the germline V gene, CDR1 is SQVTM and CDR2 is ANQGSEA. Here the CDR3 DNA reads TGCAGCGTTGGATACCCAGGGTCGCCTAACTATGGCTACACCTTC. Protein: CSVGYPGSPNYGYTF. Drawing the rest from reference TRBV29-1 and TRBJ1-2, the complete variable domain is SAVISQKPSRDICQRGTSLTIQCQVDSQVTMMFWYRQQPGQSLTLIATANQGSEATYESGFVIDKFPISRPNLTFSTLTVSNMSPEDSSIYLCSVGYPGSPNYGYTFGSGTRLTVV.

V gene TRBV10-3 combines with J gene TRBJ1-2, with TRBD1 identical over 7 bases. The ends lost 0 bases at V and 10 bases at J; junction bases unmatched: 5. This CDR3 region has 13 residues. Germline V CDR1 and CDR2: ENHRY, SYGVKD. CDR3 sequence: CAISESTGTAYTF. The CDR3, as DNA: TGTGCCATCAGTGAGTCTACGGGGACAGCCTACACCTTC.

V gene TRBV2 combines with J gene TRBJ2-4; 9 bases align to TRBD2. Germline CDR1 is SNHLY and CDR2 is FYNNEI. After removal of 6 bases from V and 2 bases from J, the junction contained 5 bases not matched to a gene. The CDR3 is made up of 15 amino acids. The CDR3 coding sequence is TGTGCCAGCAGGCGGGAGGGTATAACCAAAAACATTCAGTACTTC. Encoded protein: CASRREGITKNIQYF.

V and J are TRBV9 and TRBJ2-3; 10 bases are a match to TRBD2. The CDR3 totals 15 residues. Germline V gene lookup returns CDR1 SGDLS and CDR2 YYNGEE. The J segment lost 5 bases and the V segment lost 4 bases, leaving 7 bases of the junction unmatched. The CDR3 loop is CASSSSGGAKDTQYF. CDR3 DNA sequence: TGTGCCAGCAGCTCGAGCGGGGGGGCCAAAGATACGCAGTATTTT.

This chain joins TRBV18 and TRBJ2-5; D may be TRBD2 (5 bases). The CDR3 sequence is 13 residues long. V dropped 3 bases and J dropped 5 bases, with 10 bases sitting between them. Per germline, CDR1 KGHSH and CDR2 LQKENI. This CDR3 reads CASSPGSRETQYF. The CDR3 bases are TGTGCCAGCTCACCGGGGAGCAGGGAGACCCAGTACTTC.

The chain employs TRBV3-1 (or the pseudogene TRBV3-2) and TRBJ2-5, with a tentative D call TRBD2 (5 bases). Trimming cost V 3 bases and J 1 base, with 9 bases left between them. CDR1 and CDR2 from the germline V gene are LGHDT and YNNKEL (reference sequence). CDR3 length: 14 amino acids. The CDR3 spells CASSQDSFQETQYF. CDR3 nucleotides: TGTGCCAGCAGCCAGGACTCCTTCCAAGAGACCCAGTACTTC.

This chain connects TRBV19 to TRBJ1-3, with TRBD1 matching over 7 bases. The CDR3 consists of 20 residues. Germline V gives CDR1 LNHDA, CDR2 SQIVND (reference sequence). J was trimmed by 0 bases and V by 9 bases; bases with no gene match: 23. CDR3 protein: CASIVPGDRKYRSSGNTIYF. The CDR3 DNA follows: TGTGCCAGCATCGTTCCAGGGGACAGAAAATACCGGAGCTCTGGAAACACCATATATTTT.

In this sample, this clone turned up a few times. The CDR3 reads CASSGWSGGERDEKLFF. Written as DNA, the CDR3 is TGTGCCAGCAGTGGTTGGTCAGGGGGCGAGAGAGATGAAAAACTGTTTTTT. The chain employs TRBV2 and TRBJ1-4; 8 nucleotides match TRBD1. V lost 4 bases, J lost 6 bases, and 13 bases stayed unmatched. Germline V gene data show CDR1 as SNHLY and CDR2 as FYNNEI. This CDR3 contains 17 residues.

The chain couples TRBV5-6 to TRBJ2-7, with a weak D call TRBD2 (5 bases). CDR1 SGHDT and CDR2 YYEEEE come from the germline V gene. Trimming cost V 4 bases and J 0 bases, with 14 bases left between them. This CDR3 has 15 amino acids. The CDR3: CASSAVGVSSYEQYF. CDR3 bases: TGTGCCAGCAGCGCGGTCGGGGTCAGCTCCTACGAGCAGTACTTC.

The chain employs TRBV19 and TRBJ2-5; 9 nucleotides line up with TRBD1. The CDR3 loop spans 13 amino acids. Germline V gene sequence: CDR1 LNHDA, CDR2 SQIVND (reference sequence). V lost 4 bases to trimming and J lost 3 bases; unmatched junction nucleotides: 0. The CDR3 nucleotides read TGTGCCAGTAGTAGGGACAGGGAAGAGACCCAGTACTTC. This gives the protein CASSRDREETQYF.

The rearrangement links TRBV19 to TRBJ1-3; the D is unclear. This CDR3 region has 13 residues. Trimming cost V 8 bases and J 0 bases, with 8 bases left between them. Germline V gene data show CDR1 as LNHDA and CDR2 as SQIVND (reference sequence). For the CDR3, the DNA is TGTGCCAGTTGGTGGAGCTCTGGAAACACCATATATTTT. This encodes CASWWSSGNTIYF.

V and J are TRBV19 and TRBJ1-1; a weak D match, TRBD1 (6 bases). V dropped 8 bases and J dropped 4 bases, with 14 bases sitting between them. Germline lookup yields CDR1 LNHDA and CDR2 SQIVND (reference sequence). CDR3 length: 13 residues. CDR3 residues: CASGAGGVTEAFF. The CDR3 region has the DNA TGTGCCAGTGGGGCTGGGGGCGTCACTGAAGCTTTCTTT. Looking up the rest from reference TRBV19 and TRBJ1-1 gives the full variable domain: DGGITQSPKYLFRKEGQNVTLSCEQNLNHDAMYWYRQDPGQGLRLIYYSQIVNDFQKGDIAEGYSVSREKKESFPLTVTSAQKNPTAFYLCASGAGGVTEAFFGQGTRLTVV.

This clone was seen a few times. J is TRBJ1-2 and V is TRBV7-9, with unresolved D. The germline CDR1 and CDR2 sequences are SEHNR and FQNEAQ (reference sequence). V lost 6 bases, J lost 6 bases, and 17 bases lay in between. The CDR3 totals 14 residues. CDR3 sequence: CASRQSVVGHGYTF. The CDR3 DNA follows: TGTGCCAGCAGGCAGTCGGTGGTGGGCCATGGCTACACCTTC.

The chain combines TRBV19 with TRBJ1-5; D not certain. CDR1 and CDR2 from the germline V gene are LNHDA and SQIVND (reference sequence). The germline V and J ends were trimmed by 1 base and 6 bases, with 4 bases remaining between them. The CDR3 is 12 amino acids. CDR3 loop: CASSIVGQPQHF. The CDR3 nucleotides are TGTGCCAGTAGTATAGTCGGTCAGCCCCAGCATTTT.

This chain connects TRBV30 to TRBJ2-1, with 7 bases matching TRBD2. Germline CDR1 and CDR2: GTSNPN and SVGIG (reference sequence). The CDR3 covers 14 residues. The CDR3 loop reads CASRISGSGPKQFF. The DNA for the CDR3 is TGTGCAAGCCGAATTAGCGGGTCCGGACCTAAGCAGTTCTTC.

The sample holds one count of this clone. This sequence joins TRBV7-9 and TRBJ2-3; 9 bases align to TRBD2. Germline CDR1 SEHNR, CDR2 FQNEAQ (reference sequence). The CDR3 is made up of 15 amino acids. V dropped 5 bases and J dropped 2; count of bases not matched to a gene: 5. CDR3 DNA: TGTGCCAGCAGCGGGCTAGCGGGGACCACAGATACGCAGTATTTT. Protein product: CASSGLAGTTDTQYF.

V usage is TRBV27 and J usage is TRBJ1-2, with unresolved D. The V and J ends lost 3 bases and 0 bases respectively, with 14 bases between them. The CDR3 is 16 residues long. CDR1 is MNHEY, CDR2 SMNVEV, per germline (reference sequence). The CDR3 is CASSFLSGSANYGYTF. CDR3 nucleotide sequence: TGTGCCAGCAGTTTCCTGTCAGGCTCAGCTAACTATGGCTACACCTTC.

The chain has TRBV23-1 and TRBJ1-1, with 9 bases aligning to TRBD1. TRBV23-1 is classed as an ORF, of uncertain function. The CDR3 loop spans 17 amino acids. V trimming: 6 bases; J trimming: 1 base; junction bases outside the gene matches: 12. In DNA form, the CDR3 reads TGCGCCAGCAGGCTGGTCCTACCGGGACAGGGGAACACTGAAGCTTTCTTT. As protein: CASRLVLPGQGNTEAFF.

The chain joins TRBV2 to TRBJ2-5; 9 nucleotides match TRBD2. The CDR3 loop spans 15 amino acids. Germline CDR1 and CDR2: SNHLY and FYNNEI. V shed 6 bases and J 1 base; nucleotides not matched to a gene: 6. The CDR3 DNA reads as TGTGCCAGCAGCTTAGAGACTAGCGGCCAAGAGACCCAGTACTTC. It is translated as CASSLETSGQETQYF.